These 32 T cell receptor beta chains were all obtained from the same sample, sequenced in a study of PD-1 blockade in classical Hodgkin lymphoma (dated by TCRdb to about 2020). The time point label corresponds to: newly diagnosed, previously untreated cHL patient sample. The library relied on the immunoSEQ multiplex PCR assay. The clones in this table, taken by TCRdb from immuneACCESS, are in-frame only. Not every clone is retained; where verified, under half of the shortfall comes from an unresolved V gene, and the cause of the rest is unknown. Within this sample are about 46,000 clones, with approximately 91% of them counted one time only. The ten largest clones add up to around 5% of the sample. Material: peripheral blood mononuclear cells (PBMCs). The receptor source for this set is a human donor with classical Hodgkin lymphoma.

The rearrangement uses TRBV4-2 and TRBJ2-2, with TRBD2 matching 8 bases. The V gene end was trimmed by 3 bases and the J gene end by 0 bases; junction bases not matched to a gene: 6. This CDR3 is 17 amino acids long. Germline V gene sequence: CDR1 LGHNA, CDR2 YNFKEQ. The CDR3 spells CASSHGTSITNTGELFF. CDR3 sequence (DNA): TGTGCCAGCAGCCATGGGACTAGTATTACGAACACCGGGGAGCTGTTTTTT.

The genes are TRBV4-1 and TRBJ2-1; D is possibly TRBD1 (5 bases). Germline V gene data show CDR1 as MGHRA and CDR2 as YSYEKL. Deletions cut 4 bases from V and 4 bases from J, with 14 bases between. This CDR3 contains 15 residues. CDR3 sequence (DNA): TGCGCCAGCAGCCTAGGGGTCCACGAGTACAATGAGCAGTTCTTC. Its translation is CASSLGVHEYNEQFF.

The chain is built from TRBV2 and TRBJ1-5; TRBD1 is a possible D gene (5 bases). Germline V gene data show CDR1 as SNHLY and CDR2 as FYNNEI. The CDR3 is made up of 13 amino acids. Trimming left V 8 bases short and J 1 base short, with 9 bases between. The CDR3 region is CASGTASNQPQHF. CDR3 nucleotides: TGTGCCAGCGGGACGGCGAGCAATCAGCCCCAGCATTTT.

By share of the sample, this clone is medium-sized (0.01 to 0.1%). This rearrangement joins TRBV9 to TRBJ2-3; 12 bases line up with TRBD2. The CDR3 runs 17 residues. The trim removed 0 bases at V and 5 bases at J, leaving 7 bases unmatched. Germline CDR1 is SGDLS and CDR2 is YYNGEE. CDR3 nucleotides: TGTGCCAGCAGCGTAGGGCAGCTAGCGGGAGGGCTAGATACGCAGTATTTT. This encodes CASSVGQLAGGLDTQYF.

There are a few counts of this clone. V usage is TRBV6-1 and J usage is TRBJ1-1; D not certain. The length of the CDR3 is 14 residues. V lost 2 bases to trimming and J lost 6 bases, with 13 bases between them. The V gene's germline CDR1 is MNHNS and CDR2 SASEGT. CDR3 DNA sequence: TGTGCCAGCAGTGAATCCCCGGGGAAGGCTGAAGCTTTCTTT. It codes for CASSESPGKAEAFF.

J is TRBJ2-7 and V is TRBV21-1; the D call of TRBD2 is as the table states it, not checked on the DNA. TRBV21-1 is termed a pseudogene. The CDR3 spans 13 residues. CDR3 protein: CASSDRDFYEQYF. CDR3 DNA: TGTGCCAGCAGCGACCGGGACTTCTACGAGCAGTACTTC.

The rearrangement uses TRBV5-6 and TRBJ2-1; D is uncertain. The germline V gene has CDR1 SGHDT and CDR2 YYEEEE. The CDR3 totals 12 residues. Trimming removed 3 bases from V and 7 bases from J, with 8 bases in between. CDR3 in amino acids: CASSWYQNEQFF. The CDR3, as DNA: TGTGCCAGCAGCTGGTACCAAAATGAGCAGTTCTTC.

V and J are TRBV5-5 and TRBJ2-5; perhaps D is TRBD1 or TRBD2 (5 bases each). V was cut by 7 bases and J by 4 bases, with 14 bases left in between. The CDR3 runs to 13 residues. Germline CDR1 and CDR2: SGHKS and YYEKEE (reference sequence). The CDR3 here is CASWDIGGETQYF. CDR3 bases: TGTGCCAGCTGGGATATTGGGGGAGAGACCCAGTACTTC. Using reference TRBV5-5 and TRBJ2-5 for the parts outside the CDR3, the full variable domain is DAGVTQSPTHLIKTRGQQVTLRCSPISGHKSVSWYQQVLGQGPQFIFQYYEKEERGRGNFPDRFSARQFPNYSSELNVNALLLGDSALYLCASWDIGGETQYFGPGTRLLVL.

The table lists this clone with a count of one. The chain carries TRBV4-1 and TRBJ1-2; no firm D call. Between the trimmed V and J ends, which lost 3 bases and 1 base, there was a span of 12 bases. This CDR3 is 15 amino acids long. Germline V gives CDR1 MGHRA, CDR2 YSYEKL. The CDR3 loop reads CASSHLLADNYGYTF. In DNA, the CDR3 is TGCGCCAGCAGCCATCTCCTCGCCGATAACTATGGCTACACCTTC.

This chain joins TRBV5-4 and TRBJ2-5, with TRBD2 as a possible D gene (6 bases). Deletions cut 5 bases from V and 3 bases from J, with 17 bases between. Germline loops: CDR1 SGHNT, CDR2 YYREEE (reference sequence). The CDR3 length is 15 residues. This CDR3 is CASRPGGRHEETQYF. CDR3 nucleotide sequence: TGTGCCAGCAGGCCTGGAGGGAGGCATGAAGAGACCCAGTACTTC.

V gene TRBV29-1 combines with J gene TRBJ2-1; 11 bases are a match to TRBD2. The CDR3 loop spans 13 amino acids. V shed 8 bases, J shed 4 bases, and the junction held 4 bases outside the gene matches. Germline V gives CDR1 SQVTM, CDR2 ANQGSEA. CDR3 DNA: TGCAGCTGGGGGACTAGCGGTTACAATGAGCAGTTCTTC. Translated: CSWGTSGYNEQFF.

CDR3 sequence (DNA): TGTGCCATCAGTGACCCTGGAACAATGGGGGGAAACACCATATATTTT. It is translated as CAISDPGTMGGNTIYF. The J gene is TRBJ1-3, the V gene TRBV10-3, with D uncertain. The CDR3 runs 16 residues. The germline gives CDR1 ENHRY, CDR2 SYGVKD. Trimming cost V 3 bases and J 4 bases, with 16 bases left between them.

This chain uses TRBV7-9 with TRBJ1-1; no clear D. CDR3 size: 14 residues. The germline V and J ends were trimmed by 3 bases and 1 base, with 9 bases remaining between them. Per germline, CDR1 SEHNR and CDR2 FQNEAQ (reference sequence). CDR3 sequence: CASSFAKPNTEAFF. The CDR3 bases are TGTGCCAGCAGCTTTGCCAAGCCGAACACTGAAGCTTTCTTT.

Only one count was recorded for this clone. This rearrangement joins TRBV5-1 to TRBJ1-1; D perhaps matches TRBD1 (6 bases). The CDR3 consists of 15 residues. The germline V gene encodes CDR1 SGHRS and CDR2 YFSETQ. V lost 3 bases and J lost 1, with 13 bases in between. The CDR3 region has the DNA TGCGCCAGCAGCTCTGTAATAGGGGGGAACACTGAAGCTTTCTTT. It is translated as CASSSVIGGNTEAFF.

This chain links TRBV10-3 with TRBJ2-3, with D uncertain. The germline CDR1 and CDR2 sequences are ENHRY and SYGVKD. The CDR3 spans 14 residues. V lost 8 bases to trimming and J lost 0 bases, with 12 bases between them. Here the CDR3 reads CAIARTASTDTQYF. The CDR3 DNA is TGTGCCATCGCAAGAACGGCTAGCACAGATACGCAGTATTTT.

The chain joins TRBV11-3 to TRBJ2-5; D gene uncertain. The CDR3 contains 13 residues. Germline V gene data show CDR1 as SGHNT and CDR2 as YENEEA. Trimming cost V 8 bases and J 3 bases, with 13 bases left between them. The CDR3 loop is CASQKGLEETQYF. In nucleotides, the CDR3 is TGTGCCAGCCAAAAAGGGCTTGAAGAGACCCAGTACTTC.

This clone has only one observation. As DNA, the CDR3 is TGTGCCAGCAGTTTAAAAGCCGAGACGTGGCGGGGCTACACCTTC. Its translation is CASSLKAETWRGYTF. The V and J genes are TRBV27 and TRBJ1-2; D not resolved. The CDR3 length is 15 residues. The V gene's germline CDR1 is MNHEY and CDR2 SMNVEV (reference sequence). The V end was cut by 2 bases, the J end by 8 bases, with 18 bases between.

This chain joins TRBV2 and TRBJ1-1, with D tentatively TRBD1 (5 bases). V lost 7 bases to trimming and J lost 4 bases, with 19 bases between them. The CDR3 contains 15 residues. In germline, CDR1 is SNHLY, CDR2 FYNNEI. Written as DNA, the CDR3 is TGTGCCAGCACCCCCATGCTGTCAGGGCGCACTGAAGCTTTCTTT. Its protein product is CASTPMLSGRTEAFF.

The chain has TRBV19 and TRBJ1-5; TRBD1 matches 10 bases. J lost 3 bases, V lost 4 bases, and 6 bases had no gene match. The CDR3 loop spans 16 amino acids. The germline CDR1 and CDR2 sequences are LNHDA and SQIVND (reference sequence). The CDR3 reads CASSRDRGLINQPQHF. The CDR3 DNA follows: TGTGCCAGTAGTAGGGACAGGGGTCTTATCAATCAGCCCCAGCATTTT.

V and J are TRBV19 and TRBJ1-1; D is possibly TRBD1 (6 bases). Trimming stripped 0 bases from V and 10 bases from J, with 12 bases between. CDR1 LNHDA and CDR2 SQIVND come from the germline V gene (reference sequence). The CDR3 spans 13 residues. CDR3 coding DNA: TGTGCCAGTAGTATAGAGGGGGCCTTCCCAGCTTTCTTT. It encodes CASSIEGAFPAFF.

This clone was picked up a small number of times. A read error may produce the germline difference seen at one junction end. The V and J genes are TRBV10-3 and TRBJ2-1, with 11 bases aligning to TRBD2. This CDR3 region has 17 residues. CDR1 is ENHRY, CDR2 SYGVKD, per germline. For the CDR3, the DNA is TGTGCCAGCAGTTTGTTGGGACTAGCGGAGCAGAGGAGTGAGCAGTTCTTC. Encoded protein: CASSLLGLAEQRSEQFF.

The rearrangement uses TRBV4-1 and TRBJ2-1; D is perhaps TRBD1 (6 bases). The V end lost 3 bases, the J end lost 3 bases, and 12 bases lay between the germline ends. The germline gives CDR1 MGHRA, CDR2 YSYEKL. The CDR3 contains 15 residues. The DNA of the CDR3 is TGCGCCAGCAGCCAGGGTGCAGGGGACTACAATGAGCAGTTCTTC. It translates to CASSQGAGDYNEQFF.

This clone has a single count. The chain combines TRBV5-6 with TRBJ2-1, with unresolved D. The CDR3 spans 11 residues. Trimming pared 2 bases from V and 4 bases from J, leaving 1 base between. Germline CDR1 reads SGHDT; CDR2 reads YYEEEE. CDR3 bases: TGTGCCAGCAGCTTATACAATGAGCAGTTCTTC. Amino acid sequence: CASSLYNEQFF.

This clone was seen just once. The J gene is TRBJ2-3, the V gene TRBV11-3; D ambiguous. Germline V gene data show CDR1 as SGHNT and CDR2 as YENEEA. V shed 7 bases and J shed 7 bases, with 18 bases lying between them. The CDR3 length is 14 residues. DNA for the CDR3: TGTGCCAGCACTGATCCCTCACTGGGAAATACGCAGTATTTT. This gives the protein CASTDPSLGNTQYF. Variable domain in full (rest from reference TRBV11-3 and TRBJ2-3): EAGVVQSPRYKIIEKKQPVAFWCNPISGHNTLYWYLQNLGQGPELLIRYENEEAVDDSQLPKDRFSAERLKGVDSTLKIQPAELGDSAVYLCASTDPSLGNTQYFGPGTRLTVL.

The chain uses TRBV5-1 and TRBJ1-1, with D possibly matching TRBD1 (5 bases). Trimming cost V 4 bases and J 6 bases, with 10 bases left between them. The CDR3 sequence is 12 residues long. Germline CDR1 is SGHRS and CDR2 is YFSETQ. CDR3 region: CASSSPGPEAFF. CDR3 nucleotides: TGCGCCAGCAGCAGCCCGGGACCTGAAGCTTTCTTT.

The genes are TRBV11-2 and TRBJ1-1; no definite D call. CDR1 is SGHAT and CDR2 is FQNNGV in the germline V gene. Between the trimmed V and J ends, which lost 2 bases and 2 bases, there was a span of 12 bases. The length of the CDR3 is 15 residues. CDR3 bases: TGTGCCAGCAGCTTACCGCCAGCATACAACACTGAAGCTTTCTTT. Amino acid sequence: CASSLPPAYNTEAFF.

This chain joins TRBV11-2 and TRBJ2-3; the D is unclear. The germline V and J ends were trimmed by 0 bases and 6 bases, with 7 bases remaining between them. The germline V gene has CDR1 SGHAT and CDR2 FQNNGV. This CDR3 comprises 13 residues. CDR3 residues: CASSLDLGDTQYF. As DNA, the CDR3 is TGTGCCAGCAGCTTAGATTTAGGGGATACGCAGTATTTT.

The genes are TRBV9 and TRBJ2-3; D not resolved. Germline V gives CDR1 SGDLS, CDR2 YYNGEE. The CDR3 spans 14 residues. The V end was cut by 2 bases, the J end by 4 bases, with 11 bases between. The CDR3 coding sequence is TGTGCCAGCAGCGTCTCGGACCCGGCAGATACGCAGTATTTT. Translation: CASSVSDPADTQYF.

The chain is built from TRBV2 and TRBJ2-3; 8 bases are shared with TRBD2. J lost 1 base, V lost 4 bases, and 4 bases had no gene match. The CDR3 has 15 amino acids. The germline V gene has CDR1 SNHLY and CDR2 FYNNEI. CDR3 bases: TGTGCCAGCAGTGTGGGGCGGGAGGGCACAGATACGCAGTATTTT. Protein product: CASSVGREGTDTQYF. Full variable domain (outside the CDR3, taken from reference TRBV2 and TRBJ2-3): EPEVTQTPSHQVTQMGQEVILRCVPISNHLYFYWYRQILGQKVEFLVSFYNNEISEKSEIFDDQFSVERPDGSNFTLKIRSTKLEDSAMYFCASSVGREGTDTQYFGPGTRLTVL.

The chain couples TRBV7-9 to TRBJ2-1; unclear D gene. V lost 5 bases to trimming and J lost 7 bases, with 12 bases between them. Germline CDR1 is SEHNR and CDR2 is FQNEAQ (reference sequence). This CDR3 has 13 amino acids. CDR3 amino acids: CASSAPSGNEQFF. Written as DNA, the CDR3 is TGTGCCAGCAGCGCCCCAAGTGGGAATGAGCAGTTCTTC.

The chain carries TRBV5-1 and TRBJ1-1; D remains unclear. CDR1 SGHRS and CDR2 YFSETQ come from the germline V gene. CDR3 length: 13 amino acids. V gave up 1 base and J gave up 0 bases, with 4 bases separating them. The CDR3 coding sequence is TGCGCCAGCAGCTTGAAGGTGAACACTGAAGCTTTCTTT. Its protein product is CASSLKVNTEAFF.

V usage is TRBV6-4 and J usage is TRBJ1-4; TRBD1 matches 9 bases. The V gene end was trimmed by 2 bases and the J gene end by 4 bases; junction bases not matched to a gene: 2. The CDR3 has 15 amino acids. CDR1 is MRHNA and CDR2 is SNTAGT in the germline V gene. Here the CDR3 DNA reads TGTGCCAGCAGTGACGCGGGACAGGGTAATGAAAAACTGTTTTTT. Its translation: CASSDAGQGNEKLFF.